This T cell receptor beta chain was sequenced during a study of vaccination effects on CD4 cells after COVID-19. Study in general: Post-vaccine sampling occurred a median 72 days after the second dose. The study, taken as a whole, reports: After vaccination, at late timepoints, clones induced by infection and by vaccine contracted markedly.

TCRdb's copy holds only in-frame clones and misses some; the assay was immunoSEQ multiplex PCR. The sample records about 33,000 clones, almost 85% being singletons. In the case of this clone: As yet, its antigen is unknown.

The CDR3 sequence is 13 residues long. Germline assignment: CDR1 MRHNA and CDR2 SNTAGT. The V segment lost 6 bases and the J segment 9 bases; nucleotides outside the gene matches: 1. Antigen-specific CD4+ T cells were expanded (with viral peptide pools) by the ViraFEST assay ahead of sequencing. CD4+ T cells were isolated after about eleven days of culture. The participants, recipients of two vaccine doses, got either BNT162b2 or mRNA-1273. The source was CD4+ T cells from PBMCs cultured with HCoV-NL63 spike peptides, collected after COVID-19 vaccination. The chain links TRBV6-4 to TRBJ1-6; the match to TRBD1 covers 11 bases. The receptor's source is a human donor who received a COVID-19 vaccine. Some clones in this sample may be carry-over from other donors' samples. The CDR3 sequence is CASSGTGGSPLHF. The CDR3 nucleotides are TGTGCCAGCAGCGGGACAGGGGGTTCACCCCTCCACTTT.